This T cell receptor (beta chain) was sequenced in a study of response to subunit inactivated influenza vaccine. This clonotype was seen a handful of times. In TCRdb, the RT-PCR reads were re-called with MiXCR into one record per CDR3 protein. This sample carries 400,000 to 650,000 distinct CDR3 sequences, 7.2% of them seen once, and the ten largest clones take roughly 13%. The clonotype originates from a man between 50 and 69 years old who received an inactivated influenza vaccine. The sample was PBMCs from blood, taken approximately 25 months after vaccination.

In nucleotides, the CDR3 is TGCAGTGCTAGAGATCCCGGACAGGGGACCTACGAGCAGTACTTC. It is translated as CSARDPGQGTYEQYF. The chain has TRBV20-1 and TRBJ2-7; TRBD1 matches 9 bases. V dropped 0 bases and J dropped 2; count of bases not matched to a gene: 5. CDR1 and CDR2 (germline): DFQATT, SNEGSKA (reference sequence). The CDR3 is made up of 15 amino acids.